These 13 T cell receptor beta chains came from one sample sequenced in a study of blood T cell repertoires in COVID-19. Only in-frame clones appear in the TCRdb table, and some are missing; sequencing was by immunoSEQ multiplex PCR. This sample has around 300,000 clones; 70% to 90% occur once, and the top ten carry 0.75% to 1%. Sequenced input: PBMCs or T cells enriched from blood (not recorded which). The source is a woman in her 30s who had recovered from COVID-19.

The chain has TRBV29-1 and TRBJ1-5; 7 bases fit TRBD1. This CDR3 is 12 amino acids long. The J segment lost 5 bases and the V segment lost 7 bases, leaving 5 bases of the junction unmatched. Germline-derived CDR1 and CDR2 are SQVTM and ANQGSEA. The CDR3 DNA reads as TGCAGCGCGCGACAGGGTGATCAGCCCCAGCATTTT. Its translation: CSARQGDQPQHF.

V usage is TRBV6-5 and J usage is TRBJ1-2; D gene ambiguous. CDR1 and CDR2 from the germline V gene are MNHEY and SVGAGI. Trimming pared 3 bases from V and 8 bases from J, leaving 7 bases between. This CDR3 comprises 11 residues. CDR3 bases: TGTGCCAGCAGTTATCCGGGGGGCTACACCTTC. This translates into CASSYPGGYTF.

The V and J genes are TRBV2 and TRBJ1-5; 7 positions agree with TRBD1. After removal of 3 bases from V and 4 bases from J, the junction contained 3 bases not matched to a gene. This CDR3 contains 14 residues. Germline V gene lookup returns CDR1 SNHLY and CDR2 FYNNEI. The CDR3 nucleotides are TGTGCCAGCAGTGAGTCCAGGGGGAATCAGCCCCAGCATTTT. Translation: CASSESRGNQPQHF.

The chain employs TRBV28 and TRBJ2-1; D perhaps matches TRBD2 (7 bases). The CDR3 has 15 residues. The V gene lost 6 bases and the J gene lost 2 bases, with 14 bases spanning the gap. Per the germline V gene, CDR1 is MDHEN and CDR2 is SYDVKM. CDR3 bases: TGTGCCAGCAGCCTTAGGGGGAGGGCCTACAATGAGCAGTTCTTC. The encoded protein is CASSLRGRAYNEQFF.

The table lists this clone with a few counts. The chain has TRBV29-1 and TRBJ2-1; perhaps TRBD2 as D (5 bases). Per germline, CDR1 SQVTM and CDR2 ANQGSEA. The CDR3 loop spans 13 amino acids. Deletions cut 3 bases from V and 5 bases from J, with 11 bases between. The CDR3 DNA sequence: TGCAGCGTTGACACGGGAACGAACAATGAGCAGTTCTTC. This codes for CSVDTGTNNEQFF.

The chain carries TRBV2 and TRBJ2-2; D might be TRBD2 (6 bases). From germline, CDR1 is SNHLY and CDR2 FYNNEI. This CDR3 has 15 residues. V was clipped by 7 bases and J by 3 bases, with 15 bases between them. As DNA, the CDR3 is TGTGCCAGCAACCTCGCCGGAGGGTACACCGGGGAGCTGTTTTTT. This translates into CASNLAGGYTGELFF.

Comments on this clone: The same CDR3 arises from other DNA sequences in this sample as well. The chain couples TRBV9 to TRBJ1-1, with TRBD1 matching over 7 bases. The CDR3 consists of 13 residues. V lost 5 bases to trimming and J lost 3 bases; unmatched junction nucleotides: 4. Germline assignment: CDR1 SGDLS and CDR2 YYNGEE. The CDR3 coding sequence is TGTGCCAGCAGTTACAGGGGCGACACTGAAGCTTTCTTT. Translated, it gives CASSYRGDTEAFF. The full variable domain, its missing parts supplied by reference TRBV9 and TRBJ1-1, is DSGVTQTPKHLITATGQRVTLRCSPRSGDLSVYWYQQSLDQGLQFLIQYYNGEERAKGNILERFSAQQFPDLHSELNLSSLELGDSALYFCASSYRGDTEAFFGQGTRLTVV.

The rearrangement links TRBV28 to TRBJ2-2, with TRBD2 identical over 14 bases. The CDR3 spans 16 residues. The V gene end was trimmed by 6 bases and the J gene end by 8 bases; junction bases not matched to a gene: 8. The germline V gene encodes CDR1 MDHEN and CDR2 SYDVKM. The chain's CDR3 is CASRLSGLAGEGELFF. DNA for the CDR3: TGTGCCAGCAGGCTTTCGGGACTAGCGGGGGAGGGGGAGCTGTTTTTT. Filled out from reference TRBV28 and TRBJ2-2, the complete variable domain reads DVKVTQSSRYLVKRTGEKVFLECVQDMDHENMFWYRQDPGLGLRLIYFSYDVKMKEKGDIPEGYSVSREKKERFSLILESASTNQTSMYLCASRLSGLAGEGELFFGEGSRLTVL.

The rearrangement uses TRBV5-4 and TRBJ2-3; 8 bases map to TRBD2. The CDR3 sequence is 15 residues long. Germline CDR1 and CDR2: SGHNT and YYREEE (reference sequence). After removal of 3 bases from V and 5 bases from J, the junction contained 8 bases not matched to a gene. The CDR3 reads CASSSPGGSGDTQYF. The CDR3 DNA sequence: TGTGCCAGCAGCTCCCCGGGGGGGTCGGGAGATACGCAGTATTTT.

This rearrangement joins TRBV7-2 to TRBJ1-1, with a possible D match to TRBD1 (5 bases). The germline V and J ends were trimmed by 3 bases and 5 bases, with 16 bases remaining between them. Germline CDR1 and CDR2: SGHTA and FQGNSA. CDR3 size: 15 residues. The CDR3 is CASSFQGGSRTEAFF. CDR3 bases: TGTGCCAGCAGCTTTCAGGGTGGCTCTAGAACTGAAGCTTTCTTT.

The rearrangement links TRBV2 to TRBJ1-3, with D tentatively TRBD1 (5 bases). This CDR3 is 15 amino acids long. Trimming left V 7 bases short and J 1 base short, with 14 bases between. Per germline, CDR1 SNHLY and CDR2 FYNNEI. The CDR3: CASTMGLLSGNTIYF. The CDR3 nucleotides are TGTGCCAGCACTATGGGACTGCTATCTGGAAACACCATATATTTT.

Only one count was recorded for this clone. This chain connects TRBV27 to TRBJ1-1; D is unresolved. V shed 2 bases and J shed 8 bases, with 15 bases lying between them. This CDR3 has 14 residues. The V gene's germline CDR1 is MNHEY and CDR2 SMNVEV (reference sequence). Written as DNA, the CDR3 is TGTGCCAGCAGTTTAAGCTCGGCCCAGAGGGAAGCTTTCTTT. Its translation is CASSLSSAQREAFF.

The chain has TRBV18 and TRBJ1-3; D uncertain. CDR1 is KGHSH, CDR2 LQKENI, per germline. This CDR3 is built from 14 residues. The ends were cut back, 3 bases at V and 1 base at J, with 7 bases in the middle. In DNA form, the CDR3 reads TGTGCCAGCTCACCGCAGGAATCTGGAAACACCATATATTTT. Translating gives CASSPQESGNTIYF.